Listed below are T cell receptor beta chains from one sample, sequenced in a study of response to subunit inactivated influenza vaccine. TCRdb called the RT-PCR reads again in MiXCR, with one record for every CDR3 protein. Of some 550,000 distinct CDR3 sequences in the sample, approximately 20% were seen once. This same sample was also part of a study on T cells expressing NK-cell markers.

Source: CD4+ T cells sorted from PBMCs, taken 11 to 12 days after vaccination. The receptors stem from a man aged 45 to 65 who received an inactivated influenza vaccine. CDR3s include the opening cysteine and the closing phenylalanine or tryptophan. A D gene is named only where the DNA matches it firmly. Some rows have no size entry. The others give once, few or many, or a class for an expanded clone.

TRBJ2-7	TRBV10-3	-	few	CAISDPTGFEQYF	TGTGCCATCAGTGACCCAACAGGGTTCGAGCAGTACTTC
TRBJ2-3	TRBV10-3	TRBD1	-	CAISYGTASTDTQYF	TGTGCCATCAGTTACGGGACAGCTAGCACAGATACGCAGTATTTT
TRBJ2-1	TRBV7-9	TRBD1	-	CASSLLRDRGHEQFF	TGTGCCAGCAGCCTCCTCCGGGACAGGGGCCATGAGCAGTTCTTC
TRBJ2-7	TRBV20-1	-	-	CSARDFRSEQYF	TGCAGTGCTAGAGATTTCAGAAGCGAGCAGTACTTC
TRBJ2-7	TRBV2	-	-	CASSEEWGNKRGKYF	TGTGCCAGCAGTGAAGAGTGGGGGAATAAAAGAGGAAAGTACTTC
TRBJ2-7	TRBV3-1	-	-	CASSHLPGRTTSYEQYF	TGTGCCAGCAGCCACCTCCCGGGACGGACGACCTCCTACGAGCAGTACTTC
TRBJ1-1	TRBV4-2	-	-	CASSQESFVEGNTEAFF	TGTGCCAGCAGCCAAGAATCTTTTGTGGAGGGGAACACTGAAGCTTTCTTT
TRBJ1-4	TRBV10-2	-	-	CASSVGQDSGKLFF	TGCGCCAGCAGTGTTGGTCAGGACAGCGGAAAACTGTTTTTT
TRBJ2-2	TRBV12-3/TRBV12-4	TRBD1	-	CASRPDRPGAGELFF	TGTGCCAGCAGACCGGACAGGCCCGGGGCCGGGGAGCTGTTTTTT
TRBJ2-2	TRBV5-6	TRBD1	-	CASSTPDRGSGELFF	TGTGCCAGCAGCACGCCGGACAGGGGTTCCGGGGAGCTGTTTTTT
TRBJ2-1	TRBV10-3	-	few	CAISARDLVGNEQFF	TGTGCCATCAGCGCCCGGGACTTGGTAGGCAATGAGCAGTTCTTC
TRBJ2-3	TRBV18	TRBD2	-	CASSPRTSGYSTDTQYF	TGTGCCAGCTCACCACGGACTAGCGGGTATAGCACAGATACGCAGTATTTT
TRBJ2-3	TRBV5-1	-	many	CASSSASDTQYF	TGCGCCAGCAGCTCCGCATCGGATACGCAGTATTTT
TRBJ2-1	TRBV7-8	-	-	CASSHPLPGVGYNEQFF	TGTGCCAGCAGCCACCCCCTTCCGGGGGTAGGGTACAATGAGCAGTTCTTC
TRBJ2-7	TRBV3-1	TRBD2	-	CASSQISGRAYEQYF	TGTGCCAGCAGCCAGATTAGCGGGAGGGCCTACGAGCAGTACTTC
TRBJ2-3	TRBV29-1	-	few	CSVRVDTHDTQYF	TGCAGCGTTCGGGTAGACACACATGATACGCAGTATTTT
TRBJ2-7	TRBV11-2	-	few	CASSLAPFYEQYF	TGTGCCAGCAGCTTGGCACCGTTCTACGAGCAGTACTTC
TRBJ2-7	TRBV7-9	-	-	CASSSGESYEQYF	TGTGCCAGCAGTTCAGGCGAATCCTACGAGCAGTACTTC
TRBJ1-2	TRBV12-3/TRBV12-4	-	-	CASTPLAGDGYTF	TGTGCCAGCACCCCCCTCGCGGGCGATGGCTACACCTTC
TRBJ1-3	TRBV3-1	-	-	CASSQYTGPGNTIYF	TGTGCCAGCAGCCAGTACACAGGCCCGGGAAACACCATATATTTT
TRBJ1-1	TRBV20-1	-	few	CSARVSGTQRAEAFF	TGCAGTGCTAGGGTATCCGGGACCCAACGCGCTGAAGCTTTCTTT
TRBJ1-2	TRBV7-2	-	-	CASSLTVGDKSYTF	TGTGCCAGCAGCCTCACGGTGGGGGACAAGAGCTACACCTTC
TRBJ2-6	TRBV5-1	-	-	CASSSYSSGANVLTF	TGCGCCAGCAGCTCCTACAGCTCTGGGGCCAACGTCCTGACTTTC
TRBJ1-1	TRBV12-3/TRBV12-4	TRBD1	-	CASSPGQGAVMNTEAFF	TGTGCCAGCAGTCCCGGACAGGGGGCTGTGATGAACACTGAAGCTTTCTTT
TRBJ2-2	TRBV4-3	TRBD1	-	CASSPYKPGGGELFF	TGCGCCAGCAGCCCGTATAAGCCAGGGGGCGGGGAGCTGTTTTTT
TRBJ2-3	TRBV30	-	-	CAWGPPGQYF	TGTGCCTGGGGGCCACCTGGGCAGTATTTT
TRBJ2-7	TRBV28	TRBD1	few	CASSSMGQGSF	TGTGCCAGCAGTTCGATGGGACAGGGATCTTTC
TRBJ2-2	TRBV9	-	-	CASSSRERPGELFF	TGTGCCAGCTCTTCGAGGGAGCGACCCGGGGAGCTGTTTTTT
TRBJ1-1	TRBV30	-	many	CAWSHLVRGGTEAFF	TGTGCCTGGAGTCACCTTGTACGGGGCGGCACTGAAGCTTTCTTT
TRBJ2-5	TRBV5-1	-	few	CASSPGTAAETQYF	TGCGCCAGCAGCCCCGGGACGGCGGCAGAGACCCAGTACTTC
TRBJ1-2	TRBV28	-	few	CASSRENYGYTF	TGTGCCAGTTCCCGGGAAAACTATGGCTACACCTTC
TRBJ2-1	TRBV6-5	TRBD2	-	CASSYSLSGRAYNEQFF	TGTGCCAGCAGTTACTCACTTAGCGGGAGGGCATACAATGAGCAGTTCTTC
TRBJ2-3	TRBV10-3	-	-	CAISPQGLADTQYF	TGTGCCATCAGCCCCCAGGGCCTTGCAGATACGCAGTATTTT
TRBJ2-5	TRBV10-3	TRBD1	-	CAISEGRGQETQYF	TGTGCCATCAGTGAGGGCAGGGGGCAGGAGACCCAGTACTTC
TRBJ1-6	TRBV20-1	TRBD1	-	CSARAGQGSYNSPLHF	TGCAGTGCTAGAGCCGGACAGGGCTCCTATAATTCACCCCTCCACTTT